This paragraph covers one TCR beta chain sequence. The study drew all its donors from Caucasian adults living in Nashville, Tennessee. The sample belongs to a study of shared clonotypes between healthy human individuals. Repertoires were generated with immunoSEQ multiplex PCR, while TCRdb's copy carries only in-frame clones and drops some. The repertoire holds roughly 490,000 clones, with over 60% as singletons. V lost 5 bases to trimming and J lost 5 bases; unmatched junction nucleotides: 4. The germline V gene has CDR1 SGHTA and CDR2 FQGTGA. The length of the CDR3 is 15 residues. The clonotype comes from a woman aged 40 to 50 in good health. Some clones in this sample may be carry-over from other donors' samples. Sequencing was carried out using PBMCs. This rearrangement joins TRBV7-3 to TRBJ1-4; 11 bases are shared with TRBD1. For the CDR3, the DNA is TGTGCCAGCAGCCTGGGGACAGGGGGGAATGAAAAACTGTTTTTT. This codes for CASSLGTGGNEKLFF.